The 23 T cell receptor beta chains below were found in one sample sequenced in a study of T cells in Graves' hyperthyroidism and ophthalmopathy. The investigators amplified TCR beta CDR3 regions from RNA transcripts. TCR CDR3 underwent first-round RT-PCR with the HTBI primer set. One entry per CDR3 protein, called by TCRdb with MiXCR from the multiplex PCR reads. Of approximately 200,000 distinct CDR3 sequences listed, approximately 20% are singletons. The sequenced sample consisted of blood. Receptors were obtained from a man aged 35 to 55 with Graves' hyperthyroidism.

This clonotype has just a few counts. This chain links TRBV5-5 with TRBJ1-3; 7 nucleotides agree with TRBD1. Losses at the gene ends were 4 bases for V and 0 bases for J; bases not matched to a gene: 7. The CDR3 has 16 amino acids. Germline lookup yields CDR1 SGHKS and CDR2 YYEKEE (reference sequence). The CDR3 reads CASSRDSLISGNTIYF. CDR3 sequence (DNA): TGTGCCAGCAGCCGGGACAGCCTCATCTCTGGAAACACCATATATTTT.

This clonotype has ten or more counts. The rearrangement uses TRBV28 and TRBJ2-5, with D tentatively TRBD1 (6 bases). Germline lookup yields CDR1 MDHEN and CDR2 SYDVKM. This CDR3 is built from 14 residues. V was clipped by 5 bases and J by 0 bases, with 10 bases between them. Written as DNA, the CDR3 is TGTGCCAGCAGTCGTACAGGGTACCAAGAGACCCAGTACTTC. Translated, it gives CASSRTGYQETQYF.

The rearrangement joins TRBV18 to TRBJ2-2; D gene uncertain. The V end lost 0 bases, the J end lost 2 bases, and 4 bases lay between the germline ends. In germline, CDR1 is KGHSH, CDR2 LQKENI. CDR3 length: 14 residues. Here the CDR3 reads CASSPPYNTGELFF. The CDR3 DNA reads as TGTGCCAGCTCACCACCATACAACACCGGGGAGCTGTTTTTT.

The CDR3 reads CASSMTVGTDTQYF. In DNA form, the CDR3 reads TGTGCCAGCAGTATGACAGTGGGCACAGATACGCAGTATTTT. The chain combines TRBV6-2 or TRBV6-3 with TRBJ2-3; D is possibly TRBD1 (5 bases). Germline V CDR1 and CDR2: MNHEY, SVGEGT. The CDR3 runs 14 residues. V lost 5 bases, J lost 1 base, and 10 bases lay in between.

This clonotype was found many times. The chain has TRBV5-1 and TRBJ2-5; weak D call: TRBD1 (5 bases). The CDR3 consists of 13 residues. Trimming left V 5 bases short and J 5 bases short, with 13 bases between. Germline-derived CDR1 and CDR2 are SGHRS and YFSETQ. CDR3 DNA sequence: TGCGCCAGCAGTCAGGGTGCGGATGAGACCCAGTACTTC. Translation gives CASSQGADETQYF.

V is TRBV20-1 and J is TRBJ1-2; TRBD1 might be the D (5 bases). With 3 bases removed from V and 7 bases from J, the gap between germline ends came to 15 bases. Germline V gene lookup returns CDR1 DFQATT and CDR2 SNEGSKA (reference sequence). The length of the CDR3 is 13 residues. The CDR3 DNA reads TGCAGTGCTAGTAGGGGAGGGGACTCTGGCTACACCTTC. Residues: CSASRGGDSGYTF.

This clonotype was detected only a few times. The chain couples TRBV29-1 to TRBJ2-1; D may be TRBD2 (7 bases). V lost 7 bases, J lost 4 bases, and 14 bases lay in between. The CDR3 is 13 residues long. Per the germline V gene, CDR1 is SQVTM and CDR2 is ANQGSEA. Here the CDR3 reads CSASGGWYNEQFF. The CDR3 DNA sequence: TGCAGCGCCTCGGGGGGCTGGTACAATGAGCAGTTCTTC.

The table lists this clonotype with many counts. In DNA, the CDR3 is TGTGCCAGCAGTTCCGCCGGGACAGGGGGGGAAGAGACCCAGTACTTC. Amino acids: CASSSAGTGGEETQYF. The chain has TRBV28 and TRBJ2-5, with TRBD1 identical over 11 bases. The CDR3 has 16 amino acids. Per germline, CDR1 MDHEN and CDR2 SYDVKM. V lost 4 bases and J lost 3; bases outside the gene matches: 7. Complete variable domain (other parts from reference TRBV28 and TRBJ2-5): DVKVTQSSRYLVKRTGEKVFLECVQDMDHENMFWYRQDPGLGLRLIYFSYDVKMKEKGDIPEGYSVSREKKERFSLILESASTNQTSMYLCASSSAGTGGEETQYFGPGTRLLVL.

Many counts were recorded for this clonotype. The rearrangement joins TRBV20-1 to TRBJ1-1; D gene uncertain. V was cut by 6 bases and J by 3 bases, with 8 bases left in between. The CDR3 length is 11 residues. CDR1 DFQATT and CDR2 SNEGSKA come from the germline V gene (reference sequence). CDR3 amino acids: CSADGDTEAFF. CDR3 nucleotide sequence: TGCAGTGCAGATGGGGACACTGAAGCTTTCTTT.

Only a few counts were recorded for this clonotype. A much larger clonotype is one base distant, so this may be a read error. The chain has TRBV28 and TRBJ1-1; no reliable D call. Deletions cut 3 bases from V and 6 bases from J, with 5 bases between. The CDR3 runs to 11 residues. Looked up from germline, CDR1 is MDHEN and CDR2 is SYDVKM. CDR3 sequence: CASSFGAEAFF. In DNA, the CDR3 is TGTGCCAGCAGTTTTGGGGCTGAAGCTTTCTTT.

This clonotype appeared many times. This chain joins TRBV28 and TRBJ2-5; 7 bases agree with TRBD1. V lost 6 bases and J lost 0; bases outside the gene matches: 7. The CDR3 loop spans 15 amino acids. From germline, CDR1 is MDHEN and CDR2 SYDVKM. The CDR3 region is CASSPPDRYQETQYF. The CDR3 region has the DNA TGTGCCAGCAGCCCCCCGGACAGGTACCAAGAGACCCAGTACTTC.

This clonotype was detected ten times or more. The chain joins TRBV7-2 to TRBJ2-3; 8 nucleotides line up with TRBD1. From germline, CDR1 is SGHTA and CDR2 FQGNSA. The ends lost 5 bases at V and 13 bases at J; junction bases unmatched: 14. The CDR3 sequence is 14 residues long. In DNA, the CDR3 is TGTGCCAGCAGCCCAACCCGGGGACAGGCGGTAAAGTATTTT. Translated, it gives CASSPTRGQAVKYF.

This clonotype was found many times. The V gene is TRBV2, the J gene TRBJ2-3; D may be TRBD1 (5 bases). Looked up from germline, CDR1 is SNHLY and CDR2 is FYNNEI. This CDR3 spans 14 amino acids. V gave up 3 bases and J gave up 1 base, with 8 bases separating them. In DNA form, the CDR3 reads TGTGCCAGCAGTGAGTCCAGGGGCACAGATACGCAGTATTTT. This translates into CASSESRGTDTQYF.

This clonotype was counted a few times. This rearrangement joins TRBV7-2 to TRBJ2-4, with 9 nucleotides matching TRBD2. CDR1 and CDR2 (germline): SGHTA, FQGNSA. This CDR3 region has 17 residues. Germline trimming cut 2 bases from V and 1 base from J; bases unmatched to any gene: 6. Here the CDR3 reads CASSLRGGARAKNIQYF. CDR3 sequence (DNA): TGTGCCAGCAGCTTACGCGGGGGGGCCCGGGCCAAAAACATTCAGTACTTC.

The chain uses TRBV9 and TRBJ1-5, with 7 bases that match TRBD1. Germline CDR1 and CDR2: SGDLS and YYNGEE. The CDR3 consists of 15 residues. The trim removed 4 bases at V and 2 bases at J, leaving 6 bases unmatched. The CDR3 bases are TGTGCCAGCAGCACAGGGACAGTAGGCAATCAGCCCCAGCATTTT. This sequence encodes CASSTGTVGNQPQHF.

This clonotype was detected ten times or more. The chain employs TRBV7-2 and TRBJ2-4, with 8 bases matching TRBD2. The CDR3 sequence is 14 residues long. Germline-derived CDR1 and CDR2 are SGHTA and FQGNSA. V was clipped by 4 bases and J by 5 bases; unmatched bases: 4. The CDR3 region has the DNA TGTGCCAGCAGCTCCCGGGAGGGTGAAAACATTCAGTACTTC. It translates to CASSSREGENIQYF.

With respect to this clonotype: Since a much larger clone is just one base distant, this may be a read error. The rearrangement links TRBV15 to TRBJ1-5; a possible D gene is TRBD1 (5 bases). In germline, CDR1 is LNHNV, CDR2 YYDKDF (reference sequence). Trimming pared 1 base from V and 0 bases from J, leaving 7 bases between. This CDR3 is 15 amino acids long. In DNA, the CDR3 is TGTGCCACCAGCAGAGCACAGGCTAGCAATCAGCCCCAGCATTTT. Residues: CATSRAQASNQPQHF.

This clonotype was picked up many times. The genes are TRBV7-2 and TRBJ1-2; no definite D call. The length of the CDR3 is 10 residues. CDR1 is SGHTA and CDR2 is FQGNSA in the germline V gene. The V gene lost 5 bases and the J gene lost 7 bases, with 5 bases spanning the gap. CDR3 bases: TGTGCCAGCAGCGGGTTTGGCTACACCTTC. It encodes CASSGFGYTF.

The rearrangement uses TRBV19 and TRBJ2-1; D may correspond to TRBD1 or TRBD2 (6 bases each). The CDR3 is 16 residues long. Trimming left V 5 bases short and J 0 bases short, with 14 bases between. CDR1 LNHDA and CDR2 SQIVND come from the germline V gene (reference sequence). The CDR3 DNA is TGTGCCAGTAGTGCCGAATGGGGGGCCTCCTACAATGAGCAGTTCTTC. Translation gives CASSAEWGASYNEQFF.

This clonotype was seen repeatedly, ten times or more. The chain links TRBV30 to TRBJ1-2, with TRBD1 identical over 7 bases. Germline V gene lookup returns CDR1 GTSNPN and CDR2 SVGIG (reference sequence). Trimming cost V 2 bases and J 13 bases; bases outside gene matches: 10. There are 12 residues in the CDR3. CDR3 bases: TGTGCCTGGAGTCCCGGACAGGTTGATGGCACCTTC. Protein: CAWSPGQVDGTF.

The chain uses TRBV5-4 and TRBJ2-2; D is perhaps TRBD1 (6 bases). Per the germline V gene, CDR1 is SGHNT and CDR2 is YYREEE (reference sequence). This CDR3 contains 14 residues. Trimming shortened V by 0 bases and J by 6 bases, and 9 bases separated the two germline ends. The CDR3 nucleotides are TGTGCCAGCAGCTTGGCTCAGGGGCCCGGGGAGCTGTTTTTT. It codes for CASSLAQGPGELFF.

In its sample, this clonotype was seen many times. This chain connects TRBV24-1 to TRBJ1-4, with D possibly being TRBD1 (6 bases). CDR1 KGHDR and CDR2 SFDVKD come from the germline V gene. The CDR3 runs to 16 residues. V was trimmed by 4 bases and J by 4 bases, leaving 15 bases between them. CDR3 DNA: TGTGCCACCAGTGAACTGCAGGGGTCCGGTAATGAAAAACTGTTTTTT. Translation gives CATSELQGSGNEKLFF.

The genes are TRBV5-1 and TRBJ1-6; D remains unclear. The CDR3 extends over 13 amino acids. V lost 5 bases to trimming and J lost 5 bases, with 8 bases between them. Germline CDR1 SGHRS, CDR2 YFSETQ. This CDR3 is CASSGLNNSPLHF. DNA for the CDR3: TGCGCCAGCAGTGGGCTGAATAATTCACCCCTCCACTTT.